This record covers a single T cell receptor beta chain. Its antigen remains unknown. Trimming at V came to 4 bases and at J to 1 base, leaving 5 bases not matched to a gene. From germline, CDR1 is SGHRS and CDR2 YFSETQ. This CDR3 contains 15 residues. The data were taken from a study of cytomegalovirus exposure and HLA in healthy donors. Study as a whole: Ancestry clustering placed around four fifths of approximately 420 genotyped donors in the Caucasian-associated cluster. General observations from the study: Cytomegalovirus-associated TCR beta chains were listed, numbering approximately 150. Immune exposure information comprised only CMV serostatus.

PCR was performed using 60 Vbeta and 13 Jbeta primers. Sequenced by immunoSEQ multiplex PCR; TCRdb stores in-frame clones only, minus some. The sample has more than 85,000 clones, 78% seen once. The TCR comes from a man under 40 in good health and CMV-seronegative. This rearrangement joins TRBV5-1 to TRBJ2-1, with TRBD1 matching over 7 bases. The sample comprised PBMCs. The chain's CDR3 is CASSPRDRSYNEQFF. The CDR3 nucleotides are TGCGCCAGCAGCCCCCGGGACAGATCCTACAATGAGCAGTTCTTC.